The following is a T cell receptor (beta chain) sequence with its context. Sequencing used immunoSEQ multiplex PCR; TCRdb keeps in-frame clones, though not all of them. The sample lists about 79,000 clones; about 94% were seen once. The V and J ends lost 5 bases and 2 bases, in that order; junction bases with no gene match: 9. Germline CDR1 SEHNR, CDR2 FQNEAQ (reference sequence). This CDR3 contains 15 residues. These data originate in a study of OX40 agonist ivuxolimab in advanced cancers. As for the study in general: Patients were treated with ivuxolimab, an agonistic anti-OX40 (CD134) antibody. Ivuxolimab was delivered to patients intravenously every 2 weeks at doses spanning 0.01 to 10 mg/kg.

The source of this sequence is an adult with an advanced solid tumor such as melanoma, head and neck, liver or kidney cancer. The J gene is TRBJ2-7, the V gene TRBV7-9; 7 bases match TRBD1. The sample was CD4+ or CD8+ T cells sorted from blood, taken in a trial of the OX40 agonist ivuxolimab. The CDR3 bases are TGTGCCAGCAGCGAGAACAGGGGCCTGACCTACGAGCAGTACTTC. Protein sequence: CASSENRGLTYEQYF. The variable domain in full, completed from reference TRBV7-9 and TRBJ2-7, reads DTGVSQNPRHKITKRGQNVTFRCDPISEHNRLYWYRQTLGQGPEFLTYFQNEAQLEKSRLLSDRFSAERPKGSFSTLEIQRTEQGDSAMYLCASSENRGLTYEQYFGPGTRLTVT.